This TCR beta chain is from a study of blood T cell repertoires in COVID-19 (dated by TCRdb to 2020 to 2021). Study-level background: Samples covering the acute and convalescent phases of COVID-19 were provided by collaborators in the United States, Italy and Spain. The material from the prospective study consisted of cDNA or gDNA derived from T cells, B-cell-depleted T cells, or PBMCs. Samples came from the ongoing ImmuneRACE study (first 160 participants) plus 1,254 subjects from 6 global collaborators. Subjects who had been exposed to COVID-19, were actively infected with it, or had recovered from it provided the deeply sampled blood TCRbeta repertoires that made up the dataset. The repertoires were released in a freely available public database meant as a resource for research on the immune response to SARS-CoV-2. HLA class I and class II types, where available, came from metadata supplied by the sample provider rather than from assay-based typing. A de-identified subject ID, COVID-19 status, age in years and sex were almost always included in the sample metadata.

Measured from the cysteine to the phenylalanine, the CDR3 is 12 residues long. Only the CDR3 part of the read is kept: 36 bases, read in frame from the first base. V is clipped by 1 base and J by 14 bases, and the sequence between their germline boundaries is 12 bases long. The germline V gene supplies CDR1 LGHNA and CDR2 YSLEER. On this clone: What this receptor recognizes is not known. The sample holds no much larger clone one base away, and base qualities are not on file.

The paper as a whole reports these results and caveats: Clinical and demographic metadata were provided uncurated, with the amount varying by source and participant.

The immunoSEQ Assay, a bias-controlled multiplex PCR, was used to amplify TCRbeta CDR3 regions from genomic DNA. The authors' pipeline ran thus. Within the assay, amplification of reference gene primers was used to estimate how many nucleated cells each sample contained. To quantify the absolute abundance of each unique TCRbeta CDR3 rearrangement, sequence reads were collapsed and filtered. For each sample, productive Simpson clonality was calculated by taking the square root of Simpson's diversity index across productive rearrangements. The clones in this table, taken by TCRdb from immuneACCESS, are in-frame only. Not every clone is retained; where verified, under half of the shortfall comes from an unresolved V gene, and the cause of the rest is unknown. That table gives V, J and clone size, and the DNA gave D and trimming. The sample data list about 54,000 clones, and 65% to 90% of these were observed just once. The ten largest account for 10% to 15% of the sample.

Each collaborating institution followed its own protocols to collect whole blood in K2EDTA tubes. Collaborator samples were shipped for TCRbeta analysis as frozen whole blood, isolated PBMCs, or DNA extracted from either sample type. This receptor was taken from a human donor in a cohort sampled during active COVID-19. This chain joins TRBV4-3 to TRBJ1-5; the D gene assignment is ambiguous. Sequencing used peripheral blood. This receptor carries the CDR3 CASSQVGDAKHF. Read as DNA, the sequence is TGCGCCAGCAGCCAAGTGGGCGATGCAAAGCATTTT.